This T cell receptor (beta chain) appears in the sequencing data of a study of a mutant IDH1 vaccine in newly diagnosed glioma. Repertoires were generated with immunoSEQ multiplex PCR, while TCRdb's copy carries only in-frame clones and drops some. The sample lists more than 40,000 clones; around 90% were seen once. Trimming pared 5 bases from V and 4 bases from J, leaving 9 bases between. The V gene's germline CDR1 is SGDLS and CDR2 YYNGEE. The CDR3 is 13 amino acids. On this clone itself: The antigen is unknown.

As to time point: week 35, safety follow-up. Doses consisted of 300 ug of mutant IDH1 20-mer peptide each, paired with topical imiquimod. The sequencing used PBMCs, collected from a glioma patient whose treatment included an IDH1 peptide vaccine. The rearrangement links TRBV9 to TRBJ2-2, with D uncertain. The origin of this receptor is a middle-aged woman with glioma. The chain's CDR3 is CASSPEGTGELFF. In DNA form, the CDR3 reads TGTGCCAGCAGTCCCGAAGGCACCGGGGAGCTGTTTTTT. Filled out from reference TRBV9 and TRBJ2-2, the complete variable domain reads DSGVTQTPKHLITATGQRVTLRCSPRSGDLSVYWYQQSLDQGLQFLIQYYNGEERAKGNILERFSAQQFPDLHSELNLSSLELGDSALYFCASSPEGTGELFFGEGSRLTVL.